The TCR beta chain described here comes from a study of beta chain features in type 1 diabetes. There are a few counts of this clone. Its cognate antigen is unknown. Every bit of the isolated RNA underwent reverse transcription, so sequencing read expressed TCRB transcripts. Sequencing was performed with immunoSEQ multiplex PCR; in TCRdb, only in-frame clones are kept and a portion is missing. The table records about 900,000 clones, 15% to 20% of them present only once. Study observations and caveats: Within patients, naive, central memory and Treg TCRB repertoires seemed more similar than within healthy donors.

Germline V gives CDR1 LNHDA, CDR2 SQIVND (reference sequence). The CDR3 consists of 14 residues. V was trimmed by 6 bases and J by 12 bases, leaving 21 bases between them. The chain is built from TRBV19 and TRBJ2-1; D might be TRBD1 or TRBD2, each matching 6 bases. The receptor's source is a woman between 18 and 30 years old in good health. Material for sequencing was naive CD4+ T cells from blood. CDR3 sequence: CASSGWDRGAPQFF. The DNA for the CDR3 is TGTGCCAGTAGCGGGTGGGATAGGGGGGCGCCGCAGTTCTTC. Using reference TRBV19 and TRBJ2-1 for the parts outside the CDR3, the full variable domain is DGGITQSPKYLFRKEGQNVTLSCEQNLNHDAMYWYRQDPGQGLRLIYYSQIVNDFQKGDIAEGYSVSREKKESFPLTVTSAQKNPTAFYLCASSGWDRGAPQFFGPGTRLTVL.